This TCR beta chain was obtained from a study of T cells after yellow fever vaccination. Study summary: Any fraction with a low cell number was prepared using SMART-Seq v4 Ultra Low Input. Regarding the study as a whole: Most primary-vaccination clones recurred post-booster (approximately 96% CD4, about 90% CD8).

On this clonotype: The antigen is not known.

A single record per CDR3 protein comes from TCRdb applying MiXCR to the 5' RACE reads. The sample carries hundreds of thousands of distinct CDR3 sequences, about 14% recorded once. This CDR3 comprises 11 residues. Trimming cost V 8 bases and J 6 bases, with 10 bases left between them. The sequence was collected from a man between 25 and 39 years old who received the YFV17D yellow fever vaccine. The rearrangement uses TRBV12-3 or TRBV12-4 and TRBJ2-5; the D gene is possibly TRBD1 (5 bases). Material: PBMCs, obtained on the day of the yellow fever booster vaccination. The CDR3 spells CASGASKTQYF. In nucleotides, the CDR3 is TGTGCCAGCGGGGCTTCGAAGACCCAGTACTTC.